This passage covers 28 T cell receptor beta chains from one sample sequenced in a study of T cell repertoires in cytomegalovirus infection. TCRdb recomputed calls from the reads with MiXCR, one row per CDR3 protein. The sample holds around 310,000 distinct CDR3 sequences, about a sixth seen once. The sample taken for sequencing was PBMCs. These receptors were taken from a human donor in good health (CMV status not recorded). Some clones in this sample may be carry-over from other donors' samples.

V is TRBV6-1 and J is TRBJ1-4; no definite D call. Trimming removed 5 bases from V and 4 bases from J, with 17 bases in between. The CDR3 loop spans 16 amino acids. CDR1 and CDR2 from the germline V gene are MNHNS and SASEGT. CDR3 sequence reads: CASSLDPGPVNEKLFF. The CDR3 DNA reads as TGTGCCAGCAGTTTAGACCCTGGGCCCGTTAATGAAAAACTGTTTTTT.

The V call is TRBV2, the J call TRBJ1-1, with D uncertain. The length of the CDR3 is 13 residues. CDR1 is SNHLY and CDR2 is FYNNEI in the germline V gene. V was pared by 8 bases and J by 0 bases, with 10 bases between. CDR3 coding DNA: TGTGCCAGCCACGTACTCATGAACACTGAAGCTTTCTTT. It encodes CASHVLMNTEAFF.

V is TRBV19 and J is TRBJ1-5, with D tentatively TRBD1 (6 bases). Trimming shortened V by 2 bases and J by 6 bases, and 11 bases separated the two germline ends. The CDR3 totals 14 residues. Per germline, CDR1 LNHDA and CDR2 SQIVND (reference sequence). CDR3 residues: CASSISQGVQPQHF. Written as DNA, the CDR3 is TGTGCCAGTAGTATATCACAGGGCGTTCAGCCCCAGCATTTT.

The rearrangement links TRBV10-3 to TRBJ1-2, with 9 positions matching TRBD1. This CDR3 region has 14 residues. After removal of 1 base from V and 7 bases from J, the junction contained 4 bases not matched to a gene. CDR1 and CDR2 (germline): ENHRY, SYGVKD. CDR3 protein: CAISEWGQGGGYTF. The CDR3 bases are TGTGCCATCAGTGAGTGGGGACAGGGAGGTGGCTACACCTTC.

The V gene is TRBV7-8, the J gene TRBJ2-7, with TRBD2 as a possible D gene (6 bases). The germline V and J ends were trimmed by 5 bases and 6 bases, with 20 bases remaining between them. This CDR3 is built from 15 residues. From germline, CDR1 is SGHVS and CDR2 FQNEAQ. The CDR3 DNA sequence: TGTGCCAGCAGCCCGGGCGGGGAACGTCTCCGCGAGCAGTACTTC. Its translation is CASSPGGERLREQYF.

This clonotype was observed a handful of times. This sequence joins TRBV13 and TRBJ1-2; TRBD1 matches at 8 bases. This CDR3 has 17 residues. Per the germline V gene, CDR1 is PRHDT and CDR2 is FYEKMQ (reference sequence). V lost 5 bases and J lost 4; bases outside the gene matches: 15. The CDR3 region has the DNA TGTGCCAGCAGCCCTCGACAGGGGCAGGCCGTCCTCTATGGCTACACCTTC. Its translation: CASSPRQGQAVLYGYTF. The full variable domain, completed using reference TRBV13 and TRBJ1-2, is AAGVIQSPRHLIKEKRETATLKCYPIPRHDTVYWYQQGPGQDPQFLISFYEKMQSDKGSIPDRFSAQQFSDYHSELNMSSLELGDSALYFCASSPRQGQAVLYGYTFGSGTRLTVV.

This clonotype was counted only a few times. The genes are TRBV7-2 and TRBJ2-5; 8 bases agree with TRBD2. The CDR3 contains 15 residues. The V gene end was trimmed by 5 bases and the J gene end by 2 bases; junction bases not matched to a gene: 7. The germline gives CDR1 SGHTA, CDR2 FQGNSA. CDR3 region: CASSPASGRQETQYF. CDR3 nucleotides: TGTGCCAGCAGCCCGGCTAGCGGGCGGCAAGAGACCCAGTACTTC.

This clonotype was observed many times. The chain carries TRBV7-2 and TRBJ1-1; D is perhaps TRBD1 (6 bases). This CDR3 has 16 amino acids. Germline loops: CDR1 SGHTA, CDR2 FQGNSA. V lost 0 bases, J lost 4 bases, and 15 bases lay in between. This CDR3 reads CASSLAPGGLGTEAFF. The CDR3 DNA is TGTGCCAGCAGCTTAGCACCGGGGGGGCTGGGCACTGAAGCTTTCTTT.

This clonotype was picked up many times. The DNA of the CDR3 is TGCAGTGCCCAGTCCTGGCAGGGGTTGAATCAGCCCCAGCATTTT. Translation: CSAQSWQGLNQPQHF. This chain links TRBV20-1 with TRBJ1-5; maybe TRBD1 (6 bases). The germline V gene has CDR1 DFQATT and CDR2 SNEGSKA (reference sequence). Trimming pared 6 bases from V and 4 bases from J, leaving 19 bases between. The CDR3 runs 15 residues.

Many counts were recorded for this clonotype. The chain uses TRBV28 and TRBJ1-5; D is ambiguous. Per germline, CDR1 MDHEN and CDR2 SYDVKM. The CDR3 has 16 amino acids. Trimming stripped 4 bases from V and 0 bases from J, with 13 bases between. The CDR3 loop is CASSSPGEDSNQPQHF. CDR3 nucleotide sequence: TGTGCCAGCAGTTCCCCCGGCGAGGATAGCAATCAGCCCCAGCATTTT. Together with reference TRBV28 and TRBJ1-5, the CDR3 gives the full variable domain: DVKVTQSSRYLVKRTGEKVFLECVQDMDHENMFWYRQDPGLGLRLIYFSYDVKMKEKGDIPEGYSVSREKKERFSLILESASTNQTSMYLCASSSPGEDSNQPQHFGDGTRLSIL.

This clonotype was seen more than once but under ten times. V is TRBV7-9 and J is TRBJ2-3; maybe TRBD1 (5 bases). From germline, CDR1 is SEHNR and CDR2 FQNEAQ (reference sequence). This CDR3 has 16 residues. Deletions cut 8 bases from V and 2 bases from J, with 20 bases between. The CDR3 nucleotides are TGTGCCAGCGGCTCAGAGCCGGGCAGGGACACAGATACGCAGTATTTT. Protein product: CASGSEPGRDTDTQYF.

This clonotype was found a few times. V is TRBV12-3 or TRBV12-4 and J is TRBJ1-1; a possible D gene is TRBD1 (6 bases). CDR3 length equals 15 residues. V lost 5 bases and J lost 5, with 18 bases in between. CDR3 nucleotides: TGTGCCAGCAGTGGAACAGGGTCGAGAAGGACTGAAGCTTTCTTT. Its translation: CASSGTGSRRTEAFF.

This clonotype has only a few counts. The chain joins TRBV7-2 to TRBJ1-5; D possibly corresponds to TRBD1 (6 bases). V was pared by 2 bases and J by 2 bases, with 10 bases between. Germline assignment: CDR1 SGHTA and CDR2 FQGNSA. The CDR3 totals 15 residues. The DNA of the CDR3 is TGTGCCAGCAGCTTAACAGGGAACCGCAATCAGCCCCAGCATTTT. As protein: CASSLTGNRNQPQHF.

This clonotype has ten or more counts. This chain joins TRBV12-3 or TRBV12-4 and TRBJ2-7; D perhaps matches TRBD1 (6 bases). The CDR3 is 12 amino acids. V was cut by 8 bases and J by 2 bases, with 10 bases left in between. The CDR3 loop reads CASRDNTYEQYF. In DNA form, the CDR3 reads TGTGCCAGCCGGGACAATACCTACGAGCAGTACTTC.

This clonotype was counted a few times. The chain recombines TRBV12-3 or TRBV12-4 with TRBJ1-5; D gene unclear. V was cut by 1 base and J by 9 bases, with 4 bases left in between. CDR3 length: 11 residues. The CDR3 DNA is TGTGCCAGCAGTTTAGATTCGCCCCAGCATTTT. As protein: CASSLDSPQHF.

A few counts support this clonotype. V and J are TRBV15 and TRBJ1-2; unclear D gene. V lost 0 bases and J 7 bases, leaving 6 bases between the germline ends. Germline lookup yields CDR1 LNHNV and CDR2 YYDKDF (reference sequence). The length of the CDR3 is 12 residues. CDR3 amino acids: CATSRDSGGYTF. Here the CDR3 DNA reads TGTGCCACCAGCAGAGACAGCGGTGGCTACACCTTC.

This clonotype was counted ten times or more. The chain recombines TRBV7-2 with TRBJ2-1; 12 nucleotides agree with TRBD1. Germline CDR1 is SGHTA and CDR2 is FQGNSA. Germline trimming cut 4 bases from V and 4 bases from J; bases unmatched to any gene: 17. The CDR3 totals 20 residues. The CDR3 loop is CASSSLPPGQGAGAYNEQFF. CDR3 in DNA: TGTGCCAGCAGCTCACTCCCGCCGGGACAGGGGGCGGGGGCTTACAATGAGCAGTTCTTC. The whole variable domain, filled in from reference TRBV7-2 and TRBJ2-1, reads GAGVSQSPSNKVTEKGKDVELRCDPISGHTALYWYRQSLGQGLEFLIYFQGNSAPDKSGLPSDRFSAERTGGSVSTLTIQRTQQEDSAVYLCASSSLPPGQGAGAYNEQFFGPGTRLTVL.

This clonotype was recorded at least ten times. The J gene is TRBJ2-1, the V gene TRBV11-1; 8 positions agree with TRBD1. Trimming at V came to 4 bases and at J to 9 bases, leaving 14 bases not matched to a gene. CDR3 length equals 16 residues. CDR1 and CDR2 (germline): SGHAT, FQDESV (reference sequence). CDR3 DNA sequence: TGTGCCAGCAGCTCCCGCGACAGGGGAGGATACGTTGAGCAGTTCTTC. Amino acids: CASSSRDRGGYVEQFF. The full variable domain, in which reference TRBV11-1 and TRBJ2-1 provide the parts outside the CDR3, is EAEVAQSPRYKITEKSQAVAFWCDPISGHATLYWYRQILGQGPELLVQFQDESVVDDSQLPKDRFSAERLKGVDSTLKIQPAELGDSAMYLCASSSRDRGGYVEQFFGPGTRLTVL.

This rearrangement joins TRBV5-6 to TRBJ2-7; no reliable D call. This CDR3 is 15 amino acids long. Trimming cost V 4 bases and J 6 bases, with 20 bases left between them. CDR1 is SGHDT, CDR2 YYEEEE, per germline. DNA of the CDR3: TGTGCCAGCAGCCCTGAGGTCAAAGGTGGATCCGAGCAGTACTTC. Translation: CASSPEVKGGSEQYF.

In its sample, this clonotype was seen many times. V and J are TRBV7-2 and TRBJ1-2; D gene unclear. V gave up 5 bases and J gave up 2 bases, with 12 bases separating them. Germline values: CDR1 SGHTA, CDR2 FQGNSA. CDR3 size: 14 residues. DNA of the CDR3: TGTGCCAGCAGCCCCCTAATAGGGAACTATGGCTACACCTTC. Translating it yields CASSPLIGNYGYTF.

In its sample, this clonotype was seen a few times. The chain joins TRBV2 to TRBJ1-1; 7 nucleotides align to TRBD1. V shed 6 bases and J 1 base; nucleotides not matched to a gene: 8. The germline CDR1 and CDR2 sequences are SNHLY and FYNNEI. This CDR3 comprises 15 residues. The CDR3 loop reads CASSLRGRGNTEAFF. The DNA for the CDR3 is TGTGCCAGCAGCCTAAGGGGGCGCGGGAACACTGAAGCTTTCTTT.

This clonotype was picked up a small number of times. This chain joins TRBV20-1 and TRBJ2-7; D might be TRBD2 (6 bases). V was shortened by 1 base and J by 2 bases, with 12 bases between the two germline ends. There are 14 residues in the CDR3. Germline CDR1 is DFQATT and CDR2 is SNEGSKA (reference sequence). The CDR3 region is CSARVAGWAYEQYF. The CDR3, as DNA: TGCAGTGCTAGAGTTGCGGGGTGGGCCTACGAGCAGTACTTC.

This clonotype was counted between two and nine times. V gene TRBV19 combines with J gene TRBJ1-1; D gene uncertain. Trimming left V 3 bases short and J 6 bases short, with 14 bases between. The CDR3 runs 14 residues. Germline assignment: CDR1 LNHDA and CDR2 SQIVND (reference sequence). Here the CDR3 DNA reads TGTGCCAGTAGTATGGGGTTTAGAGCTTCTGAAGCTTTCTTT. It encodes CASSMGFRASEAFF. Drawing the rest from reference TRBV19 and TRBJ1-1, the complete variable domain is DGGITQSPKYLFRKEGQNVTLSCEQNLNHDAMYWYRQDPGQGLRLIYYSQIVNDFQKGDIAEGYSVSREKKESFPLTVTSAQKNPTAFYLCASSMGFRASEAFFGQGTRLTVV.

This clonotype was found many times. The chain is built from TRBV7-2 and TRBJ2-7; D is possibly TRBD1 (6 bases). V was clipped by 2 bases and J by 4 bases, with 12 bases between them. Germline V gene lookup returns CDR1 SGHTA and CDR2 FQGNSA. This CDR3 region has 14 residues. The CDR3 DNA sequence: TGTGCCAGCAGCTTACTACAGGGCGTTTACGAGCAGTACTTC. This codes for CASSLLQGVYEQYF.

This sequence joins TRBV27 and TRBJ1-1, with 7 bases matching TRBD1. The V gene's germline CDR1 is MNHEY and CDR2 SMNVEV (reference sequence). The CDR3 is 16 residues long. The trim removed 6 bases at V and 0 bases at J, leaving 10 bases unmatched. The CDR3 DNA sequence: TGTGCCAGCAGACGCTGGACAGGAGACCTGAACACTGAAGCTTTCTTT. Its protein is CASRRWTGDLNTEAFF.

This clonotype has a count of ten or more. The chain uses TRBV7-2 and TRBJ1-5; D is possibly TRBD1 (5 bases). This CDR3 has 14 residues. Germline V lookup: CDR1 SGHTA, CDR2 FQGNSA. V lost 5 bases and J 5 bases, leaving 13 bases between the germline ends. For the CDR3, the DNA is TGTGCCAGCAGCGGACCGGGACCTTATCAGCCCCAGCATTTT. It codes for CASSGPGPYQPQHF.

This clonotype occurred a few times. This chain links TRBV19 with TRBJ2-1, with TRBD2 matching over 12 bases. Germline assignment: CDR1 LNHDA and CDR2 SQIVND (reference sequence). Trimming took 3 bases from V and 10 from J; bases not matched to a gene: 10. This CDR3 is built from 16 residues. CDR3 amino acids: CASSIPGTSGREEQFF. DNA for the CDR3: TGTGCCAGTAGTATCCCCGGGACTAGCGGGCGGGAGGAGCAGTTCTTC.

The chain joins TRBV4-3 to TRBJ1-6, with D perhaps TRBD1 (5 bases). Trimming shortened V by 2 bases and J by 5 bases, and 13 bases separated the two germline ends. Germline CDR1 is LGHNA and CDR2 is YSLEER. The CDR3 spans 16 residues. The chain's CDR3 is CASSQISGRNNSPLHF. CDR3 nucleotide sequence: TGCGCCAGCAGCCAAATATCAGGGCGGAATAATTCACCCCTCCACTTT.